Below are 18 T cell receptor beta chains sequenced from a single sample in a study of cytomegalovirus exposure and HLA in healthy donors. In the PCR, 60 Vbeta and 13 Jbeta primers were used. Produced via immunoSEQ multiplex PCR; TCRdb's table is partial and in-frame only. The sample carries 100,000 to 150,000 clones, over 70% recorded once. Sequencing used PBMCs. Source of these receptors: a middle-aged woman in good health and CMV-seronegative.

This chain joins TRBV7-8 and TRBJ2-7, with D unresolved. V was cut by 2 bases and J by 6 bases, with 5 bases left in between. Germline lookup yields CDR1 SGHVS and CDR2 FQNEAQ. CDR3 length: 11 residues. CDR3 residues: CASSLLCEQYF. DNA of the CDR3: TGTGCCAGCAGCTTACTATGCGAGCAGTACTTC.

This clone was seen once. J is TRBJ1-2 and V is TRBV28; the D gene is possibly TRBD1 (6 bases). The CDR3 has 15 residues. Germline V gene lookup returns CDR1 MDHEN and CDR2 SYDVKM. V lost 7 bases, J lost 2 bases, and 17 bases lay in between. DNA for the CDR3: TGTGCCAGCAATAGGGGGGGAGACGAGAACTATGGCTACACCTTC. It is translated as CASNRGGDENYGYTF.

The DNA of the CDR3 is TGTGCCACCAGCAGAGATGTTGGAGGGATCATCGGCTATGGCTACACCTTC. Residues: CATSRDVGGIIGYGYTF. The gene calls are TRBV15 and TRBJ1-2; D remains unclear. The CDR3 covers 17 residues. Germline CDR1 LNHNV, CDR2 YYDKDF (reference sequence). The V gene lost 0 bases and the J gene lost 4 bases, with 18 bases spanning the gap.

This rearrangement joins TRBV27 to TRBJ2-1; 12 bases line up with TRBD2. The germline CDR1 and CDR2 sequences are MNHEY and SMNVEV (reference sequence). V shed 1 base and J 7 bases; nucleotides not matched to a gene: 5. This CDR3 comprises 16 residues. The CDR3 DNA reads TGTGCCAGCAGTTTATTACTAGCGGGAGGTAAGAATGAGCAGTTCTTC. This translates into CASSLLLAGGKNEQFF.

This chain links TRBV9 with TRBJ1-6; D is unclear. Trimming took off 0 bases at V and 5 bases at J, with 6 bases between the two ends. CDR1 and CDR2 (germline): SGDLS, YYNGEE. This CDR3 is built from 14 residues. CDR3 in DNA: TGTGCCAGCAGCGTAGTTCCTGATAATTCACCCCTCCACTTT. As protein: CASSVVPDNSPLHF.

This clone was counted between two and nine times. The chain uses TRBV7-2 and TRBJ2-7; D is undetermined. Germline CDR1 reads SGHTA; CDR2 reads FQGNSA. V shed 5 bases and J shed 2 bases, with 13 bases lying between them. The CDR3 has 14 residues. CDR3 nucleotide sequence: TGTGCCAGCAGCCCGGCGGCGGCCGCCTACGAGCAGTACTTC. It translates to CASSPAAAAYEQYF.

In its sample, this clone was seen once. CDR3: CASSSGLRDRGTNYGYTF. As DNA, the CDR3 is TGTGCCAGCAGTTCCGGTCTCCGGGACAGGGGGACTAACTATGGCTACACCTTC. V and J are TRBV28 and TRBJ1-2; 11 nucleotides align to TRBD1. Germline V gives CDR1 MDHEN, CDR2 SYDVKM. The CDR3 totals 18 residues. V dropped 4 bases and J dropped 0; count of bases not matched to a gene: 10.

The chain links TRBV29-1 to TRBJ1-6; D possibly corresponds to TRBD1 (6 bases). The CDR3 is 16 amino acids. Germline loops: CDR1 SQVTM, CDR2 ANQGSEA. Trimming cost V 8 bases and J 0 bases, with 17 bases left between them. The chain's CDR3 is CSPSQGPSSYNSPLHF. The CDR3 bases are TGCAGCCCTTCCCAGGGGCCAAGCTCCTATAATTCACCCCTCCACTTT.

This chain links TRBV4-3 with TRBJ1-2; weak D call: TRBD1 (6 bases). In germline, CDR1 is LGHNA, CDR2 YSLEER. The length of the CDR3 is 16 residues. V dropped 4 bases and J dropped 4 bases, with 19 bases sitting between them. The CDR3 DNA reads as TGCGCCAGCAGCCTCATACTTGAGGACAGACCCTATGGCTACACCTTC. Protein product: CASSLILEDRPYGYTF.

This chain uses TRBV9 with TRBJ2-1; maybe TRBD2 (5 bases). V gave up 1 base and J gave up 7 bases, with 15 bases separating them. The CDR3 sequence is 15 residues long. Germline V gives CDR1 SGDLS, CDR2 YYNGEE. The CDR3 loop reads CASSVSGLLENEQFF. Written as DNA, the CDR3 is TGTGCCAGCAGCGTATCAGGACTCCTTGAGAATGAGCAGTTCTTC.

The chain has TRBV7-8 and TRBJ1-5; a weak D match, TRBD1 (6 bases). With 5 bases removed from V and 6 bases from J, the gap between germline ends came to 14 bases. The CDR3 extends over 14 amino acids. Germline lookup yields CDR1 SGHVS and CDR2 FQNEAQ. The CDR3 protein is CASSPSQGSQPQHF. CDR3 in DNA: TGTGCCAGCAGCCCTAGTCAGGGGAGTCAGCCCCAGCATTTT.

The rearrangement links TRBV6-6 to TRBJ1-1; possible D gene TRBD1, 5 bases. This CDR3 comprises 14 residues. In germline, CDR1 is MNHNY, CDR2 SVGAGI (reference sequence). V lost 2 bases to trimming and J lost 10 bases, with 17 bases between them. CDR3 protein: CASSYTRTSSAAFF. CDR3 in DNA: TGTGCCAGCAGTTACACCCGGACAAGCTCCGCAGCTTTCTTT.

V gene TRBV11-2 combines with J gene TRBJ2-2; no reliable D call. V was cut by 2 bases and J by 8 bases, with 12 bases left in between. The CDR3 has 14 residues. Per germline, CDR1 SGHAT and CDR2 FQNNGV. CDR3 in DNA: TGTGCCAGCAGCTTACCAGTGGGCCGGGGGGAGCTGTTTTTT. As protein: CASSLPVGRGELFF.

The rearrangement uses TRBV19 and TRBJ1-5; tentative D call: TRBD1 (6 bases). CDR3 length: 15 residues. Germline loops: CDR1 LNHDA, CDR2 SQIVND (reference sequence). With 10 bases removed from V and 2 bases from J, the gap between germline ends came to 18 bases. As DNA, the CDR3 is TGTGCCACCACCCTACAGGGAATGGGCAATCAGCCCCAGCATTTT. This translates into CATTLQGMGNQPQHF.

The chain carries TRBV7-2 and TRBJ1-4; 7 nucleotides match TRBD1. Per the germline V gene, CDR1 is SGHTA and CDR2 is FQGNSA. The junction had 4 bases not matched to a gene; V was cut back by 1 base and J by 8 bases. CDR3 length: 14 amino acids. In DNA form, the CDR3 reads TGTGCCAGCAGCTTAGGAGGGGGCGGGGAAAAACTGTTTTTT. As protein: CASSLGGGGEKLFF.

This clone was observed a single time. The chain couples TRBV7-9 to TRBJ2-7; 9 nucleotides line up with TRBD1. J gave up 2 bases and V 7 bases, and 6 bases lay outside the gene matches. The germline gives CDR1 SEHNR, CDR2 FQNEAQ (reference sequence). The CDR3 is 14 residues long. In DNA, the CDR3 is TGTGCCAGCACCCGACAGGGGGTACCCTACGAGCAGTACTTC. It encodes CASTRQGVPYEQYF. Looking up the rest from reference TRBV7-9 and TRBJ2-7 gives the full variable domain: DTGVSQNPRHKITKRGQNVTFRCDPISEHNRLYWYRQTLGQGPEFLTYFQNEAQLEKSRLLSDRFSAERPKGSFSTLEIQRTEQGDSAMYLCASTRQGVPYEQYFGPGTRLTVT.

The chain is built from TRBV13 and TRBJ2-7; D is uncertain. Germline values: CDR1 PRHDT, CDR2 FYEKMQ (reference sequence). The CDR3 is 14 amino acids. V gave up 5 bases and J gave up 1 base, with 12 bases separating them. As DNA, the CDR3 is TGTGCCAGCAGCCCGCGCAGCGCTTCCTACGAGCAGTACTTC. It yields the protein CASSPRSASYEQYF. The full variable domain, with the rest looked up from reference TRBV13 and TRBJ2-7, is AAGVIQSPRHLIKEKRETATLKCYPIPRHDTVYWYQQGPGQDPQFLISFYEKMQSDKGSIPDRFSAQQFSDYHSELNMSSLELGDSALYFCASSPRSASYEQYFGPGTRLTVT.

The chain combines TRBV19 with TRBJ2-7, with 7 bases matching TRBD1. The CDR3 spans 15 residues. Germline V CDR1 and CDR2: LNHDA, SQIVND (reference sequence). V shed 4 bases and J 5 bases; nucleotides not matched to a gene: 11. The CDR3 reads CASSTRSTGAHEQYF. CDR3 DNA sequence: TGTGCCAGTAGTACCCGCTCCACAGGGGCCCACGAGCAGTACTTC. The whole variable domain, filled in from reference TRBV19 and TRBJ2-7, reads DGGITQSPKYLFRKEGQNVTLSCEQNLNHDAMYWYRQDPGQGLRLIYYSQIVNDFQKGDIAEGYSVSREKKESFPLTVTSAQKNPTAFYLCASSTRSTGAHEQYFGPGTRLTVT.